The 14 T cell receptor beta chains below all came from one sample that was sequenced in a study of shared clonotypes between healthy human individuals. Method: immunoSEQ multiplex PCR; TCRdb's copy keeps in-frame clones and lacks some. The sample lists roughly 1,600,000 clones, 97% to 99% occurring once. Sequencing was performed on naive CD4+ T cells sorted from blood. Documented subset: CD45RA+ positively selected. These receptors were collected from a man aged 30 to 45 in good health.

The sample holds one count of this clone. The rearrangement uses TRBV7-6 and TRBJ1-1; the D is unclear. The CDR3 has 15 amino acids. CDR1 is SGHVS and CDR2 is FNYEAQ in the germline V gene. Trimming removed 0 bases at V and 0 bases at J, with 8 bases between. CDR3: CASSLAPVLNTEAFF. The CDR3 DNA follows: TGTGCCAGCAGCTTAGCCCCGGTTTTGAACACTGAAGCTTTCTTT. Based on the CDR3 plus reference TRBV7-6 and TRBJ1-1, the full variable domain is GAGVSQSPRYKVTKRGQDVALRCDPISGHVSLYWYRQALGQGPEFLTYFNYEAQQDKSGLPNDRFSAERPEGSISTLTIQRTEQRDSAMYRCASSLAPVLNTEAFFGQGTRLTVV.

The chain uses TRBV7-9 and TRBJ2-5; D may correspond to TRBD1 or TRBD2 (5 bases each). Germline V CDR1 and CDR2: SEHNR, FQNEAQ (reference sequence). CDR3 length equals 15 residues. Trimming took 6 bases from V and 4 from J, leaving 18 bases between them. The CDR3 region has the DNA TGTGCCAGCAGACCTAACCTAGCCGGGGCAGAGACCCAGTACTTC. Translated, it gives CASRPNLAGAETQYF.

This clone was seen just once. This CDR3 reads CASSVDGGPGNTIYF. CDR3 nucleotides: TGTGCCAGCAGCGTAGACGGAGGGCCTGGAAACACCATATATTTT. The V gene is TRBV9, the J gene TRBJ1-3; D remains unclear. Trimming took off 0 bases at V and 2 bases at J, with 9 bases between the two ends. CDR3 length equals 15 residues. CDR1 and CDR2 (germline): SGDLS, YYNGEE.

This rearrangement joins TRBV19 to TRBJ2-1; D might be TRBD2 (5 bases). This CDR3 comprises 15 residues. The germline V and J ends were trimmed by 6 bases and 7 bases, with 19 bases remaining between them. Looked up from germline, CDR1 is LNHDA and CDR2 is SQIVND (reference sequence). In DNA, the CDR3 is TGTGCCAGTAGCCGACTGACGGGGAGTAGGAATGAGCAGTTCTTC. It codes for CASSRLTGSRNEQFF.

This sequence joins TRBV29-1 and TRBJ2-3, with a tentative D call TRBD1 (5 bases). The V and J ends lost 0 bases and 3 bases respectively, with 10 bases between them. CDR1 is SQVTM and CDR2 is ANQGSEA in the germline V gene. The CDR3 sequence is 14 residues long. This chain's CDR3 is CSVEDRAGTDTQYF. The CDR3 DNA reads as TGCAGCGTTGAAGATCGGGCAGGGACAGATACGCAGTATTTT.

The chain has TRBV15 and TRBJ2-7, with 13 bases that match TRBD2. This CDR3 comprises 17 residues. V shed 0 bases and J 5 bases; nucleotides not matched to a gene: 7. CDR1 and CDR2 (germline): LNHNV, YYDKDF (reference sequence). DNA for the CDR3: TGTGCCACCAGCAGAGATAGGGGACTAGCGGGATGGAACGAGCAGTACTTC. The encoded protein is CATSRDRGLAGWNEQYF.

A remark on this clone: The same CDR3 arises from other DNA sequences in this sample as well. This rearrangement joins TRBV28 to TRBJ1-5; maybe TRBD1 (6 bases). V lost 3 bases and J lost 3, with 9 bases in between. Germline CDR1 MDHEN, CDR2 SYDVKM. The CDR3 consists of 14 residues. CDR3 nucleotides: TGTGCCAGCAGTTTTCAGGGGCTCAATCAGCCCCAGCATTTT. Translated, it gives CASSFQGLNQPQHF.

J is TRBJ2-3 and V is TRBV6-4; TRBD2 agrees at 9 bases. Germline CDR1 MRHNA, CDR2 SNTAGT. The junction had 4 bases not matched to a gene; V was cut back by 0 bases and J by 6 bases. The CDR3 runs to 15 residues. CDR3 nucleotides: TGTGCCAGCAGTGACTCGGCGGGAGGGCCCGATACGCAGTATTTT. This translates into CASSDSAGGPDTQYF.

V usage is TRBV7-2 and J usage is TRBJ1-3; 7 positions agree with TRBD1. V shed 5 bases, J shed 11 bases, and the junction held 18 bases outside the gene matches. CDR1 is SGHTA and CDR2 is FQGNSA in the germline V gene. The CDR3 has 16 amino acids. CDR3 amino acids: CASSLPRRTTGDAIYF. The CDR3, as DNA: TGTGCCAGCAGCCTGCCGAGGAGGACTACAGGGGACGCCATATATTTT.

The chain uses TRBV19 and TRBJ2-1; D perhaps matches TRBD1 (6 bases). V was cut by 7 bases and J by 0 bases, with 13 bases left in between. Germline CDR1 LNHDA, CDR2 SQIVND (reference sequence). This CDR3 has 15 amino acids. CDR3 DNA sequence: TGTGCCAGTAAAACGACAGGAAGCTCCTACAATGAGCAGTTCTTC. Amino acid sequence: CASKTTGSSYNEQFF.

This sequence joins TRBV2 and TRBJ2-7; TRBD2 matches at 8 bases. Germline CDR1 and CDR2: SNHLY and FYNNEI. V shed 6 bases and J 3 bases; nucleotides not matched to a gene: 10. This CDR3 has 15 residues. The CDR3 nucleotides are TGTGCCAGCAGGCTCGCGAGCGGGAGATACTACGAGCAGTACTTC. Residues: CASRLASGRYYEQYF.

The gene calls are TRBV6-1 and TRBJ2-7; D may be TRBD1 (6 bases). Trimming took off 11 bases at V and 0 bases at J, with 17 bases between the two ends. The CDR3 consists of 14 residues. In germline, CDR1 is MNHNS, CDR2 SASEGT. Written as DNA, the CDR3 is TGTGCCGAGGGGGAAACGGTGAGCTCCTACGAGCAGTACTTC. Encoded protein: CAEGETVSSYEQYF.

The rearrangement joins TRBV7-2 to TRBJ1-2, with D perhaps matching TRBD1 (6 bases). The CDR3 runs to 16 residues. Trimming pared 0 bases from V and 4 bases from J, leaving 15 bases between. Germline V gene sequence: CDR1 SGHTA, CDR2 FQGNSA. In nucleotides, the CDR3 is TGTGCCAGCAGCTTAGCCGCTTTGACAGGCGTCTATGGCTACACCTTC. The encoded protein is CASSLAALTGVYGYTF.

This clone was seen a few times. The chain links TRBV7-9 to TRBJ1-5; 7 nucleotides align to TRBD1. J was trimmed by 1 base and V by 4 bases; bases with no gene match: 4. This CDR3 contains 15 residues. Germline lookup yields CDR1 SEHNR and CDR2 FQNEAQ (reference sequence). The CDR3 is CASSSQGSSNQPQHF. CDR3 DNA sequence: TGTGCCAGCAGCTCACAGGGGAGCAGCAATCAGCCCCAGCATTTT.